A single sample gave rise to the 21 T cell receptor beta chains below, sequenced in a study of human T cells and chemical hapten exposure. TCRdb fed the RACE reads into MiXCR, producing one record per CDR3 protein. Among about 90,000 distinct CDR3 sequences listed, around 9.9% were seen once. As to time point: patch test 3, about 24 weeks after DPC sensitization. Regarding treatment: therapeutic diphenylcyclopropenone sensitization with weekly scalp DPC. The sample here was whole blood, taken in connection with sensitization to the hapten diphenylcyclopropenone (DPC). These receptors originate from a woman in her thirties with alopecia areata. Some clones in this sample may be carry-over from other donors' samples.

The sample holds many counts of this clonotype. The rearrangement links TRBV7-9 to TRBJ2-2; D may be TRBD2 (5 bases). CDR1 and CDR2 (germline): SEHNR, FQNEAQ (reference sequence). The CDR3 spans 15 residues. V dropped 4 bases and J dropped 2 bases, with 11 bases sitting between them. CDR3 amino acids: CASSSNRENTGELFF. The CDR3 coding sequence is TGTGCCAGCAGCTCGAACCGGGAAAACACCGGGGAGCTGTTTTTT.

This clonotype showed up many times. The chain combines TRBV18 with TRBJ2-7; TRBD1 aligns across 12 bases. Germline assignment: CDR1 KGHSH and CDR2 LQKENI. The CDR3 consists of 15 residues. Trimming removed 3 bases from V and 7 bases from J; junction bases left unmatched: 7. CDR3 region: CASSPRDRGLEEQYF. The CDR3 DNA is TGTGCCAGCTCACCCCGGGACAGGGGGCTGGAGGAGCAGTACTTC.

This clonotype was seen ten or more times. The chain employs TRBV5-1 and TRBJ2-6; the D call may be TRBD1 or TRBD2 (5 bases each). Trimming removed 7 bases from V and 4 bases from J, with 15 bases in between. This CDR3 comprises 15 residues. The germline gives CDR1 SGHRS, CDR2 YFSETQ. This CDR3 is CASSPGTFGANVLTF. As DNA, the CDR3 is TGCGCCAGCTCACCAGGGACGTTCGGGGCCAACGTCCTGACTTTC.

The J gene is TRBJ2-1, the V gene TRBV7-3; TRBD1 matches 7 bases. The CDR3 is 15 amino acids. Trimming cost V 5 bases and J 4 bases; bases outside gene matches: 8. Germline V gene data show CDR1 as SGHTA and CDR2 as FQGTGA. CDR3 loop: CASSLGTEPYNEQFF. CDR3 nucleotides: TGTGCCAGCAGCCTTGGGACAGAACCTTACAATGAGCAGTTCTTC.

In this sample, this clonotype turned up many times. V is TRBV20-1 and J is TRBJ2-3, with a weak D call TRBD1 (6 bases). This CDR3 is built from 15 residues. With 2 bases removed from V and 3 bases from J, the gap between germline ends came to 15 bases. Germline V gene data show CDR1 as DFQATT and CDR2 as SNEGSKA (reference sequence). CDR3 protein: CSARPTGRTTDTQYF. The DNA of the CDR3 is TGCAGTGCTAGACCCACAGGGCGAACTACAGATACGCAGTATTTT.

This clonotype was seen more than once but under ten times. J is TRBJ1-6 and V is TRBV7-2, with 9 bases fitting TRBD1. The junction had 10 bases not matched to a gene; V was cut back by 6 bases and J by 7 bases. The germline gives CDR1 SGHTA, CDR2 FQGNSA. The CDR3 covers 16 residues. In DNA, the CDR3 is TGTGCCAGCAGTTCCTGGGGACAGGGAAGGAATTCACCCCTCCACTTT. This sequence encodes CASSSWGQGRNSPLHF.

This clonotype was observed at least ten times. This chain uses TRBV6-5 with TRBJ2-1; the match to TRBD2 covers 9 bases. The V segment lost 0 bases and the J segment 3 bases; nucleotides outside the gene matches: 6. In germline, CDR1 is MNHEY, CDR2 SVGAGI. This CDR3 spans 17 amino acids. The CDR3: CASSYSAGLAVYNEQFF. For the CDR3, the DNA is TGTGCCAGCAGTTACTCTGCGGGACTAGCAGTCTACAATGAGCAGTTCTTC.

In its sample, this clonotype was seen a few times. At one end the junction does not follow the germline gene, possibly because of a read error. This rearrangement joins TRBV12-3 or TRBV12-4 to TRBJ2-2; maybe TRBD1 (6 bases). This CDR3 spans 14 amino acids. CDR3 in DNA: TGTGCCAGCAGAGTTCAGGGGAACACCGGGGAGCGGTTTTTT. It yields the protein CASRVQGNTGERFF.

This clonotype was seen repeatedly, ten times or more. The chain recombines TRBV29-1 with TRBJ2-5; D gene ambiguous. Trimming took 4 bases from V and 5 from J, leaving 8 bases between them. This CDR3 has 11 residues. Germline CDR1 is SQVTM and CDR2 is ANQGSEA. CDR3 in DNA: TGCAGCGTTGTAGAGTACGAGACCCAGTACTTC. It is translated as CSVVEYETQYF.

This clonotype has a count of ten or more. V and J are TRBV6-2 or TRBV6-3 and TRBJ2-7; 11 bases line up with TRBD2. V gave up 7 bases and J gave up 0 bases; unmatched junction bases: 5. The CDR3 covers 15 residues. The V gene's germline CDR1 is MNHEY and CDR2 SVGEGT. CDR3 nucleotide sequence: TGTGCCAGCAAACTAGCGGGAGCCCGCTCCTACGAGCAGTACTTC. It translates to CASKLAGARSYEQYF.

This clonotype came up many times. The rearrangement links TRBV10-2 to TRBJ2-3, with 10 bases aligning to TRBD1. The CDR3 loop spans 14 amino acids. The germline V gene encodes CDR1 WSHSY and CDR2 SAAADI. V trimming: 6 bases; J trimming: 6 bases; junction bases outside the gene matches: 6. In nucleotides, the CDR3 is TGCGCCAGCAGCGAGGACAGGGGGACGGATACGCAGTATTTT. Translating gives CASSEDRGTDTQYF.

This clonotype was seen repeatedly, ten times or more. V usage is TRBV6-2 or TRBV6-3 and J usage is TRBJ2-7, with D possibly matching TRBD2 (6 bases). V was clipped by 6 bases and J by 0 bases, with 12 bases between them. The CDR3 is made up of 14 amino acids. Germline CDR1 MNHEY, CDR2 SVGEGT. Written as DNA, the CDR3 is TGTGCCAGCAGCCCCGCCGGGAGCTCCTACGAGCAGTACGTC. Translating gives CASSPAGSSYEQYV.

In this sample, this clonotype turned up many times. The chain joins TRBV2 to TRBJ2-3; 7 bases are a match to TRBD1. The ends lost 5 bases at V and 0 bases at J; junction bases unmatched: 11. CDR3 size: 17 residues. The germline V gene encodes CDR1 SNHLY and CDR2 FYNNEI. The CDR3 loop reads CASSPFPGQQSTDTQYF. The CDR3 DNA reads TGTGCCAGCAGTCCTTTCCCGGGACAGCAAAGCACAGATACGCAGTATTTT.

In its sample, this clonotype was seen many times. J is TRBJ2-6 and V is TRBV6-6, with D unclear. The CDR3 spans 13 residues. V lost 9 bases and J lost 1, with 7 bases in between. Germline values: CDR1 MNHNY, CDR2 SVGAGI (reference sequence). CDR3 amino acids: CASLMSGANVLTF. In nucleotides, the CDR3 is TGTGCCAGTTTGATGTCTGGGGCCAACGTCCTGACTTTC.

For this clonotype: One base away lies a much larger clone, so this may be a sequencing read error. The chain recombines TRBV9 with TRBJ1-6; D is possibly TRBD1 (5 bases). This CDR3 spans 16 amino acids. V lost 4 bases and J 5 bases, leaving 16 bases between the germline ends. Germline CDR1 and CDR2: SGDLS and YYNGEE. The DNA of the CDR3 is TGTGCCAGCAGCCGGGTGGGGCCAGAGAATAATTCACCCCTCCACTTT. This translates into CASSRVGPENNSPLHF.

The rearrangement links TRBV11-2 to TRBJ1-4, with D possibly matching TRBD1 (5 bases). The CDR3 loop spans 14 amino acids. Between the trimmed V and J ends, which lost 4 bases and 6 bases, there was a span of 12 bases. Germline CDR1 reads SGHAT; CDR2 reads FQNNGV. The DNA for the CDR3 is TGTGCCAGCAGCTATCGGGGCGGGGATGAAAAACTGTTTTTT. Translation: CASSYRGGDEKLFF. Full variable domain (remainder filled in from reference TRBV11-2 and TRBJ1-4): EAGVAQSPRYKIIEKRQSVAFWCNPISGHATLYWYQQILGQGPKLLIQFQNNGVVDDSQLPKDRFSAERLKGVDSTLKIQPAKLEDSAVYLCASSYRGGDEKLFFGSGTQLSVL.

This clonotype has a count of ten or more. The J gene is TRBJ1-2, the V gene TRBV29-1, with D uncertain. The CDR3 is 10 amino acids. V was trimmed by 7 bases and J by 4 bases, leaving 7 bases between them. Germline V gene data show CDR1 as SQVTM and CDR2 as ANQGSEA. CDR3 bases: TGCAGCGCGGACCGCTATGGCTACACCTTC. Its translation is CSADRYGYTF.

This clonotype was found a few times. This chain joins TRBV6-4 and TRBJ2-1; 12 bases match TRBD2. CDR3 size: 15 residues. Germline assignment: CDR1 MRHNA and CDR2 SNTAGT. V lost 5 bases to trimming and J lost 8 bases; unmatched junction nucleotides: 7. CDR3 bases: TGTGCCAGCAGTCCAGGACTAGCGGGGCGTGATGAGCAGTTCTTC. It codes for CASSPGLAGRDEQFF.

This clonotype was found many times. The chain carries TRBV5-6 and TRBJ1-5; no firm D call. Per germline, CDR1 SGHDT and CDR2 YYEEEE. V shed 3 bases and J shed 3 bases, with 10 bases lying between them. The CDR3 is 14 amino acids. CDR3 DNA: TGTGCCAGCAGCTCTCACCTTCTCAATCAGCCCCAGCATTTT. This sequence encodes CASSSHLLNQPQHF.

The chain combines TRBV5-1 with TRBJ2-7, with 13 bases lining up with TRBD2. Trimming cost V 5 bases and J 5 bases; bases outside gene matches: 4. The CDR3 extends over 14 amino acids. Looked up from germline, CDR1 is SGHRS and CDR2 is YFSETQ. CDR3 sequence (DNA): TGCGCCAGCAGTATGGGGACTAGCGGGGACGAGCAGTACTTC. This codes for CASSMGTSGDEQYF.

This clonotype was picked up a small number of times. J is TRBJ1-5 and V is TRBV19; D is possibly TRBD1 (5 bases). The CDR3 totals 14 residues. CDR1 and CDR2 from the germline V gene are LNHDA and SQIVND (reference sequence). The V gene lost 4 bases and the J gene lost 4 bases, with 11 bases spanning the gap. The CDR3: CASSTPGGNQPQHF. The CDR3 bases are TGTGCCAGTAGTACCCCCGGGGGAAATCAGCCCCAGCATTTT.